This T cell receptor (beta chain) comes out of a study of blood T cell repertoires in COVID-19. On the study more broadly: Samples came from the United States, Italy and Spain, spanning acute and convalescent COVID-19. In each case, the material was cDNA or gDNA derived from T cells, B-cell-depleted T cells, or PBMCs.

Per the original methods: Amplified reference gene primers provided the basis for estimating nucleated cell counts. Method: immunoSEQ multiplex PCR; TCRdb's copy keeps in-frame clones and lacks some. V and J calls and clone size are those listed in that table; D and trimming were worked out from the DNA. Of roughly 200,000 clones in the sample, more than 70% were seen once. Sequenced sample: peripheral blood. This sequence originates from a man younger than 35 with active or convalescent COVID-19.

The CDR3 nucleotides are TGTGCCAGCAGCCAAAGGACAGGGGAAAAACTGTTTTTT. Translated, it gives CASSQRTGEKLFF. V gene TRBV3-1 (or the pseudogene TRBV3-2) combines with J gene TRBJ1-4; TRBD1 matches at 8 bases. The length of the CDR3 is 13 residues. CDR1 is LGHDT and CDR2 is YNNKEL in the germline V gene (reference sequence). Trimming at V came to 2 bases and at J to 8 bases, leaving 1 base not matched to a gene.